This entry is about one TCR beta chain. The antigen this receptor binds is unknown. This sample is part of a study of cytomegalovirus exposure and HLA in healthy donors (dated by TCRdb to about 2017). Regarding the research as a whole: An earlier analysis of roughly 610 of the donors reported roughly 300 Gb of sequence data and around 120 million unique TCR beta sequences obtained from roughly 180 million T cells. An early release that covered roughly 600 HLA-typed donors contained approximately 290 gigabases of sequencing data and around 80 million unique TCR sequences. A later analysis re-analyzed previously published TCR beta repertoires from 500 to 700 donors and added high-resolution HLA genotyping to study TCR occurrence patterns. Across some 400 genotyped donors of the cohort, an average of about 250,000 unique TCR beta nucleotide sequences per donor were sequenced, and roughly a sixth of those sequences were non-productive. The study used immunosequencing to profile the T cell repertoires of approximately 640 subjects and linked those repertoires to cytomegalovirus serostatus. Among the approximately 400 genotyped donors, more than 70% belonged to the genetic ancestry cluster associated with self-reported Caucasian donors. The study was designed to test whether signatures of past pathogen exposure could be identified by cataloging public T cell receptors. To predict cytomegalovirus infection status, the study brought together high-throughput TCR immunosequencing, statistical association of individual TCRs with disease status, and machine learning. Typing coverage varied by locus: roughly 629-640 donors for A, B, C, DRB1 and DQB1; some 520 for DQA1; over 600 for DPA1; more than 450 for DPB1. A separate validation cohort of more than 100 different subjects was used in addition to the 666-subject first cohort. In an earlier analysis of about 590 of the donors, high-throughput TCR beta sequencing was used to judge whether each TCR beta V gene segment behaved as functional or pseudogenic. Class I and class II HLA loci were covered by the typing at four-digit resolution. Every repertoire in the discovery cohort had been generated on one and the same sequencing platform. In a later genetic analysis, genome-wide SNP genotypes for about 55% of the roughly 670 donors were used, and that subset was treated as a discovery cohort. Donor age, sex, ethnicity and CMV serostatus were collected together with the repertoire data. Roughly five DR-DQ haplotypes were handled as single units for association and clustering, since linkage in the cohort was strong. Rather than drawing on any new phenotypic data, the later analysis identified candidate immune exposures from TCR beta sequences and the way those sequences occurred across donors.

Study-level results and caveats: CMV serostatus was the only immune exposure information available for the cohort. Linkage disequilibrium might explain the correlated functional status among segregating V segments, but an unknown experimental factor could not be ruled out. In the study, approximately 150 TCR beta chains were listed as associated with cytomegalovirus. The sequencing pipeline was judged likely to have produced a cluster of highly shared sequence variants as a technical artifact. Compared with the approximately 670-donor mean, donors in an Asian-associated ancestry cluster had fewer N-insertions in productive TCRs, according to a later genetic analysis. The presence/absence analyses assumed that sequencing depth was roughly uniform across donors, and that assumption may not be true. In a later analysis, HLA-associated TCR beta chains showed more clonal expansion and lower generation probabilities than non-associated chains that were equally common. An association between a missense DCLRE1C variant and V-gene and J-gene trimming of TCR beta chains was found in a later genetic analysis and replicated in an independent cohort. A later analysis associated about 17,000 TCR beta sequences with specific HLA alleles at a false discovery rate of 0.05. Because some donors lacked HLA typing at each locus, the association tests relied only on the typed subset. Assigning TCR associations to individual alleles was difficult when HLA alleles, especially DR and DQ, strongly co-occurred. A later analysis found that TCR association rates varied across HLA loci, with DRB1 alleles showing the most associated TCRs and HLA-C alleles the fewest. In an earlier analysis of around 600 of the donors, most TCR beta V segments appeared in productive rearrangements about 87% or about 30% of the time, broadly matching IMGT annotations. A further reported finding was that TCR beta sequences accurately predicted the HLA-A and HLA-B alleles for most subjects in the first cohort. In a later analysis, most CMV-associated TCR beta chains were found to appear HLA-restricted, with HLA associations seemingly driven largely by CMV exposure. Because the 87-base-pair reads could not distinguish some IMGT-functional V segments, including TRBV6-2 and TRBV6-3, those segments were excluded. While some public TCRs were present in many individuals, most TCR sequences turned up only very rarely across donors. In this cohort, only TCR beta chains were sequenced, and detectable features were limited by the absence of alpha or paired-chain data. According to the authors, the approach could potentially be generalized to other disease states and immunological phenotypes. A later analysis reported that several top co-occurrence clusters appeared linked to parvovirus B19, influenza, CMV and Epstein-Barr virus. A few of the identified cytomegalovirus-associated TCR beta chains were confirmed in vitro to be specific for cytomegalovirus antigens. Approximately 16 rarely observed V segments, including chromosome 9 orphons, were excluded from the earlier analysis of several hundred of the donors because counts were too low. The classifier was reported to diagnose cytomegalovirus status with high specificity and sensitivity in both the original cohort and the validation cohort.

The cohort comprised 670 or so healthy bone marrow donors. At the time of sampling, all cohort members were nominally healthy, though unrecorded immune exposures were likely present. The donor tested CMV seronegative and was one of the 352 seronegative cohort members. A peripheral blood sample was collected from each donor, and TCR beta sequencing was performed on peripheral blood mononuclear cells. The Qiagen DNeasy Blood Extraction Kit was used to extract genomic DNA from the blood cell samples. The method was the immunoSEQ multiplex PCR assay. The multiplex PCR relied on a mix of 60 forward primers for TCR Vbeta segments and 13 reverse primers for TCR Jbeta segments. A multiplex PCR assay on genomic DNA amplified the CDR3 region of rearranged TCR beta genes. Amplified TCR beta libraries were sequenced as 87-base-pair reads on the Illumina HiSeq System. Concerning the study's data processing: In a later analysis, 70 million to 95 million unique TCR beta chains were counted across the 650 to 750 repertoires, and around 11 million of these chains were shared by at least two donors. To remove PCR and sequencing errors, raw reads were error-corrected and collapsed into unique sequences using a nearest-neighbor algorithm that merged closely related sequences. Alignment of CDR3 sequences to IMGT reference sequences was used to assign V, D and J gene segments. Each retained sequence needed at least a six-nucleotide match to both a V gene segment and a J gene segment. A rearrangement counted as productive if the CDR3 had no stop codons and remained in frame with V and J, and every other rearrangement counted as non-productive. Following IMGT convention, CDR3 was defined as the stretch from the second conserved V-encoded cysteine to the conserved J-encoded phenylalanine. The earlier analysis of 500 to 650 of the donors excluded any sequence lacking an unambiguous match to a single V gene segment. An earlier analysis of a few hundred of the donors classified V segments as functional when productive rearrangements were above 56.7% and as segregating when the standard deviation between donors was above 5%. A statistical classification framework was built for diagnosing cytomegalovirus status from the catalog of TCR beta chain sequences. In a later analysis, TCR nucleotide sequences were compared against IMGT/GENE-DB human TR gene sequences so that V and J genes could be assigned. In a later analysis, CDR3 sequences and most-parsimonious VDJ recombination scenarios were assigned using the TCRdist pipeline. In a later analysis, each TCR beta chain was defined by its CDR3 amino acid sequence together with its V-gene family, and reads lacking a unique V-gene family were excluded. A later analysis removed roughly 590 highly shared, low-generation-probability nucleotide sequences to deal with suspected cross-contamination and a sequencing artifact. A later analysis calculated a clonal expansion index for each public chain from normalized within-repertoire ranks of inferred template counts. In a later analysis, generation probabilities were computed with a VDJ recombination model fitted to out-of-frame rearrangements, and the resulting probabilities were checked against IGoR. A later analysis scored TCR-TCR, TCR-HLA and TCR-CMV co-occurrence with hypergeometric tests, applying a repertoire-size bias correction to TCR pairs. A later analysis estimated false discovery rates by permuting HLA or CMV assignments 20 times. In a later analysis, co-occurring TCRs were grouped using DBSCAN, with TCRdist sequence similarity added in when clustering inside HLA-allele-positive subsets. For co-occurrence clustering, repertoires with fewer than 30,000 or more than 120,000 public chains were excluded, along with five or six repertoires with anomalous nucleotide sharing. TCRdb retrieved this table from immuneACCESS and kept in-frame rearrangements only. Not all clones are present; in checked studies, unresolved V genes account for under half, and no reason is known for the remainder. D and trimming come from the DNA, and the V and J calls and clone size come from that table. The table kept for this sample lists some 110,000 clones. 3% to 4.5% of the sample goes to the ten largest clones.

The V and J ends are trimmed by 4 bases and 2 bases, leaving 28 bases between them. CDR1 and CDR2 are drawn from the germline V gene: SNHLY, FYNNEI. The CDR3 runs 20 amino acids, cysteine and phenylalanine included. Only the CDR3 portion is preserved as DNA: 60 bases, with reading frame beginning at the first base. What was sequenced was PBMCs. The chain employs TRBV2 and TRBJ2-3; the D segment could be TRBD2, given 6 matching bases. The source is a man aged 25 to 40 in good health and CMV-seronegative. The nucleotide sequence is TGTGCCAGCAGTGGGGACTTGAAGCGAACTTCCATCCCTCTCACAGATACGCAGTATTTT. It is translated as CASSGDLKRTSIPLTDTQYF.